This T cell receptor (beta chain) stems from a study of regulatory T cells in long-lasting Graves disease. According to the study, TCR beta libraries were built with iRepertoire HTBI primers and CDR3-region Arm-PCR. TCRdb independently ran MiXCR on the multiplex PCR reads; one entry per CDR3 protein. The profile shows under 450,000 distinct CDR3 sequences, about a quarter of them singletons. Time point denoted: persistent/refractory GD, antithyroid drugs over 5 years with positive TRAb. Extracted PBMC RNA gave rise to the TCR library. The CDR3 totals 12 residues. V was clipped by 5 bases and J by 3 bases, with 5 bases between them. In germline, CDR1 is MNHNS, CDR2 SASEGT.

The TCR originated in a female donor with Graves disease. The sequencing used peripheral blood mononuclear cells (PBMCs), collected when the disease was refractory, from a patient treated with antithyroid drugs. This rearrangement joins TRBV6-1 to TRBJ1-5; D uncertain. This chain's CDR3 is CASSPYNQPQHF. CDR3 DNA: TGTGCCAGCAGTCCATACAATCAGCCCCAGCATTTT.